This T cell receptor (beta chain) comes out of a study of blood T cell repertoires in COVID-19. Overall study context: Sources were T cells, B-cell-depleted T cells, or PBMCs; the material itself was cDNA or gDNA.

CDR1 MDHEN and CDR2 SYDVKM come from the germline V gene. The CDR3 runs 13 residues. V was shortened by 6 bases and J by 11 bases, with 14 bases between the two germline ends. Original handling: Reference gene primer amplification yielded estimated nucleated cell counts. Using immunoSEQ multiplex PCR, the repertoire was profiled, and TCRdb retains in-frame clones only, with some absent. The DNA was the basis for D and trimming; V, J and clone size are from that table. The sample comprises 130,000 to 150,000 clones, 78% of which are singletons, and about 2% rests with the top ten. The TCR originated in a woman aged 60-75 years with acute or convalescent COVID-19. The sample was peripheral blood. The rearrangement uses TRBV28 and TRBJ1-6; D call uncertain. DNA of the CDR3: TGTGCCAGCAGCCACCCCGAACAAACACCCCTCCACTTT. This gives the protein CASSHPEQTPLHF.